This T cell receptor (beta chain) was documented in a study of tumor-infiltrating lymphocytes in primary liver carcinoma. Study-level findings and limits: Tumor-adjacent and tumor-blood pairs shared a smaller degree of overlap than tumor region pairs.

The CDR3 is 14 residues long. From germline, CDR1 is MNHEY and CDR2 SVGAGI. This clonotype came up once. Its specificity is not known. Relative to the germline gene, one junction end is altered; a read error may explain this. Total RNA (approximately 500 ng) served as template for TCR beta cDNA synthesis primed by a constant-region primer. Nested multiplex PCR, run for three rounds with slightly modified ARM-PCR, yielded TCR beta libraries. A C-beta reverse primer was combined with TRBV1-TRBV30 forward primers in the first two PCR rounds, and each round had approximately 10 cycles. TCRdb re-called the multiplex PCR reads through MiXCR, storing one row per CDR3 protein. The sample carries fewer than 250,000 distinct CDR3 sequences, 65% recorded once. Unsorted whole blood supplied the RNA, and germline DNA was extracted too.

The origin of this receptor is an older woman with primary liver carcinoma and hepatitis B virus infection. The genes are TRBV6-5 and TRBJ1-2; 7 bases line up with TRBD1. The sample was peripheral blood. The CDR3 loop is CVSSLRTGSYGYTF. CDR3 nucleotides: TGTGTCAGCAGTCTAAGGACAGGATCCTATGGCTACACATTC.